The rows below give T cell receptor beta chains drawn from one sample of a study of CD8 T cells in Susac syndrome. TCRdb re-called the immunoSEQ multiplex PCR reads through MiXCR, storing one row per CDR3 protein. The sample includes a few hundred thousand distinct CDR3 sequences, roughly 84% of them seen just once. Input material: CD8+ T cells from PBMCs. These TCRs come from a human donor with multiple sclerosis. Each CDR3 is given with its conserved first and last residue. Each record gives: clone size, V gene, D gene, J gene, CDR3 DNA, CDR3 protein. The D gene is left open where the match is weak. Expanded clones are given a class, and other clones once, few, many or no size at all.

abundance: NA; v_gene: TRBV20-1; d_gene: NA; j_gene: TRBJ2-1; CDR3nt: TGCAGTGCTAGAGGTATACATCAATCCTACAATGAGCAGTTCTTC; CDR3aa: CSARGIHQSYNEQFF
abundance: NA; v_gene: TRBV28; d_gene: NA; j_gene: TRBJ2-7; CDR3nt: TGTGCCAGCTTCCGTGCGCTAGGTGCCGAGCAGTACTTC; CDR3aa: CASFRALGAEQYF
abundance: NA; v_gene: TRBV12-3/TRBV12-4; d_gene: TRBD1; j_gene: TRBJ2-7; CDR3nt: TGTGCCAGCAGTTTCGACAGGGGCTACGTGCAGTACTTC; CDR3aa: CASSFDRGYVQYF
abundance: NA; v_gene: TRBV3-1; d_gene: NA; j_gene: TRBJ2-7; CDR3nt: TGTGCCAGCAGCCATGCAAACGGGAGTGCCTACGAGCAGTACTTC; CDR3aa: CASSHANGSAYEQYF
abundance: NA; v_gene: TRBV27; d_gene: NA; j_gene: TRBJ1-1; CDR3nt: TGTGCCAGCAGTTTTGTGGGGGACACTGAAGCTTTCTTT; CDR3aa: CASSFVGDTEAFF
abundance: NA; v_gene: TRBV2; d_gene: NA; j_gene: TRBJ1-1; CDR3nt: TGTGCCAGCTTTGGGGGAACTGAAGCTTTCTTT; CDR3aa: CASFGGTEAFF
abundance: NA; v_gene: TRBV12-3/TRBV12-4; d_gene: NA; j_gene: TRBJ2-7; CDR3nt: TGTGCCAGCAGTTACGACAGCTACTCCTACGAGCAGTACTTC; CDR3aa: CASSYDSYSYEQYF
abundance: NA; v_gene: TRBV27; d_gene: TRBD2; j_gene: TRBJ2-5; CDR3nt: TGTGCCAGCAGTAAACTGACTAGTCGGGGGGGATTATGGCGCCAAGAGACCCAGTACTTC; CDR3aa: CASSKLTSRGGLWRQETQYF
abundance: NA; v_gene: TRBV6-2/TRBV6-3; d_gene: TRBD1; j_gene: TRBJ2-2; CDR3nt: TGTGCCAGCAGTGAGGACAGGCCGAACACCGGGGAGCTGTTTTTT; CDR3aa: CASSEDRPNTGELFF
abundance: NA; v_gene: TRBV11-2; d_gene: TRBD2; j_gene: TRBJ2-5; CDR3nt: TGTGCCAGCAGCTTTGAGCGGGGCCAAGAGACCCAGTACTTC; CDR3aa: CASSFERGQETQYF
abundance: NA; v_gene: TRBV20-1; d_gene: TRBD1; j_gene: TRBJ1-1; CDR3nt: TGCAGTGCTACGACAGGGGGCCTGAACACTGAAGCTTTCTTT; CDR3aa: CSATTGGLNTEAFF
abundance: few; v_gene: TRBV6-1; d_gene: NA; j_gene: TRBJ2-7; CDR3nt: TGTGCCAGCCTAATATGGGCGTCAGGCCACTACGAGCAGTACTTC; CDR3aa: CASLIWASGHYEQYF
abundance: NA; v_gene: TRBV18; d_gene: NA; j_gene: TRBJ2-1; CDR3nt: TGTGCCAGCCCCAAGGGGGAAGACTACAATGAGCAGTTCTTC; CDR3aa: CASPKGEDYNEQFF
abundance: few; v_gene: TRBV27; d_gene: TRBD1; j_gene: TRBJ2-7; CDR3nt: TGTGCCAGCGGCCATAGACAGGGGCGGTCCTACGAGCAGTACTTC; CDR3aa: CASGHRQGRSYEQYF
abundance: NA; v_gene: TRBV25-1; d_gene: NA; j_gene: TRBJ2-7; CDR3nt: TGTGCCAGCAGTGACCGGGAGTCGGGCCACGAGCAGTACTTC; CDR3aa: CASSDRESGHEQYF
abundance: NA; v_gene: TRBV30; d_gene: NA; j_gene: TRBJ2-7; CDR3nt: TGTGCCTGCACAGTCCGGGACCCTGCCTACGAGCAGTACTTC; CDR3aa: CACTVRDPAYEQYF
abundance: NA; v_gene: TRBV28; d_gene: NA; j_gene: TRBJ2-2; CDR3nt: TGTGCCAGCAGTTCCACCATCCTTTCCAACGCGAACACCGGGGAGCTGTTTTTT; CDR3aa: CASSSTILSNANTGELFF
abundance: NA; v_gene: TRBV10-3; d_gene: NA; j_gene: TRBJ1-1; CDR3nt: TGTGCCATCAGTGATCCGGGAGGGAGCAACGAAGCTTTCTTT; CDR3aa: CAISDPGGSNEAFF
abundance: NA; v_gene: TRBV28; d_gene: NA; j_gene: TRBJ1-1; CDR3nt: TGTGCCAGCAGTTTATTGAAGGGTCTGAGCACTGAAGCTTTCTTT; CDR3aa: CASSLLKGLSTEAFF
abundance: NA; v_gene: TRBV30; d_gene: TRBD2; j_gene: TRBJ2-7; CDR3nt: TGTGCCTGTGGTGGACTAGCGGGCCTCTACGAGCAGTACTTC; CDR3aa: CACGGLAGLYEQYF
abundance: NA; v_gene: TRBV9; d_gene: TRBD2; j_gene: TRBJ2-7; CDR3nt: TGTGCCAGCAACCCATCCTCCAGCGGGAGTATTTACGAGCAGTACTTC; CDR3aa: CASNPSSSGSIYEQYF
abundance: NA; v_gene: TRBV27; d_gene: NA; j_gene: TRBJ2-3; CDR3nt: TGTGCCAGCAGCCACAGGGAGTCGGCAGATACGCAGTATTTT; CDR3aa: CASSHRESADTQYF
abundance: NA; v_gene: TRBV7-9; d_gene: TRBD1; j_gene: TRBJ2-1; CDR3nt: TGTGCCAGCAGCGCGCCGGGACAGATATACAATGAGCAGTTCTTC; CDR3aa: CASSAPGQIYNEQFF
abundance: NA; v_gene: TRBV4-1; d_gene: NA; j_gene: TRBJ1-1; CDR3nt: TGCGCCAGCAGCCAGGACAGAATAGGAGCTTTCTTT; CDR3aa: CASSQDRIGAFF
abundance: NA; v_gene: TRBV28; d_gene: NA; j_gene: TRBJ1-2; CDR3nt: TGTGCCAGCAGTTGGAGGAGGGGGATGGGGCTGGGCTACACCTTC; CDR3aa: CASSWRRGMGLGYTF
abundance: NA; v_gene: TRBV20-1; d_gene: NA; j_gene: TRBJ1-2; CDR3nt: TGCAGTGCCGGACAGCCTTACTATGGCTACACCTTC; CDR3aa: CSAGQPYYGYTF
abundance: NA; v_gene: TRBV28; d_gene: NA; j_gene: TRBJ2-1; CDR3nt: TGTGCCAGCAGTTTTCCCCCTGCGACAGTTACTAATGAGCAGTTCTTC; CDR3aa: CASSFPPATVTNEQFF
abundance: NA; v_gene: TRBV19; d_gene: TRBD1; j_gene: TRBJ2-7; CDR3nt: TGTGCCAGTAGTATCCCGGGACAGGGTTTCTACGAGCAGTACTTC; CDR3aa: CASSIPGQGFYEQYF
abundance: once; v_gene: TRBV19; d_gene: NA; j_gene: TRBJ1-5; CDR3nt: TGTGCCAGTAGTATAGAGGGGTTCGGGGACAAGCCCCAGCATTTT; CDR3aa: CASSIEGFGDKPQHF